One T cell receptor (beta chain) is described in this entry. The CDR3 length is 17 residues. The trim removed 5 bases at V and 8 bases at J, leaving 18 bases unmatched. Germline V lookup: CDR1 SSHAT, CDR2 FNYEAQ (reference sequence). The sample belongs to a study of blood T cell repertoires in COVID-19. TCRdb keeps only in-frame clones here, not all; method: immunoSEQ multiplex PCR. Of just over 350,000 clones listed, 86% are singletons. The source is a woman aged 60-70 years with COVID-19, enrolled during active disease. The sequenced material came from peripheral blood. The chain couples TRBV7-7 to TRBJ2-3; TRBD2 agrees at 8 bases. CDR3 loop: CASSPSAAGGLTGTQYF. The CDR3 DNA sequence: TGTGCCAGCAGCCCTTCCGCGGCGGGGGGCCTCACGGGTACGCAGTATTTT.